This T cell receptor beta chain was obtained from a study of cytomegalovirus exposure and HLA in healthy donors. As concerns this clone: What it binds is not known.

The CDR3 runs to 17 residues. Losses at the gene ends were 4 bases for V and 6 bases for J; bases not matched to a gene: 15. Germline CDR1 reads SGHRS; CDR2 reads YFSETQ. Study observations and caveats: There was a cluster of highly shared sequence variants that was likely a sequencing artifact. Later on, an analysis tied around 17,000 TCR beta sequences to HLA alleles at 0.05 false discovery rate. Some V segments could not be told apart, so they were left out, TRBV6-2 and TRBV6-3 among them. Later on, a genetic analysis was performed. It linked a missense variant in DCLRE1C with V- and J-gene trimming of TCR beta.

In the PCR, 60 Vbeta and 13 Jbeta primers were used. The protocol was immunoSEQ multiplex PCR, while the TCRdb copy is restricted to in-frame clones and leaves out a portion. The sample lists 130,000 to 150,000 clones, around 78% seen once, with less than 3% in the top ten. V usage is TRBV5-1 and J usage is TRBJ2-3; 9 bases match TRBD2. Sequenced: PBMCs. This clonotype was sampled from a woman between 18 and 30 years old in good health and CMV-seropositive. The chain's CDR3 is CASSEGTTSGPGDTQYF. The CDR3 DNA sequence: TGCGCCAGCAGCGAGGGCACGACTAGCGGCCCGGGGGATACGCAGTATTTT.